This T cell receptor (beta chain) was identified in a study of T-cell reconstitution after alpha-beta-depleted transplantation in children. Trimming at V came to 6 bases and at J to 2 bases, leaving 2 bases not matched to a gene. This CDR3 has 14 residues. Unique molecular identifiers were used in preparing the TCRbeta library. MiXCR was run by TCRdb on the PCR reads, yielding one entry per CDR3 protein. The sample shows hundreds of thousands of distinct CDR3 sequences, over 10% of them seen only once. The sample here was PBMCs, taken before TCRalphabeta/CD19-depleted stem cell transplant. The clonotype was recovered from a girl aged 2 to 10 with congenital amegakaryocytic thrombocytopenia, due to receive a stem cell transplant. This chain joins TRBV12-3 or TRBV12-4 and TRBJ1-5, with 9 nucleotides matching TRBD1. In DNA, the CDR3 is TGTGCCAGCAGGGGACAGGGACGCAATCAGCCCCAGCATTTT. This codes for CASRGQGRNQPQHF.